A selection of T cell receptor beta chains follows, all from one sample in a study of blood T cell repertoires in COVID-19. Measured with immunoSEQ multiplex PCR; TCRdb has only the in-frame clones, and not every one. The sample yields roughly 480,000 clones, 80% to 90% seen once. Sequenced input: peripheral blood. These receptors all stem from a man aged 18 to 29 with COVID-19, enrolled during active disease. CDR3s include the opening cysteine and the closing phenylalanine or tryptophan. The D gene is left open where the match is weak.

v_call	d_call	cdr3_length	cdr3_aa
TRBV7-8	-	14	CASNSGVYGEKLFF
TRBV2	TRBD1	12	CATGQGTHEQYF
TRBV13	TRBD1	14	CASSFGLRGDTQYF
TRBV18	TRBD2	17	CASSPPSGVRDSYEQYF
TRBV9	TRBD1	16	CASSVDGQARYSGENF
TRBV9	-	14	CASSVGGLAYEQYF
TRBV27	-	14	CASSPKDSSYEQYF
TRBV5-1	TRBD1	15	CASSKTGFSYNEQFF
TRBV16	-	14	CASSQYMRDTEAFF
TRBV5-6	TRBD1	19	CASSLAEGQAFSGANVLTF
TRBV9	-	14	CASSVGGGNQPQHF
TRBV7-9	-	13	CASSPTSYNEQFF
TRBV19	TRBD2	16	CASSLTGGATGGELFF
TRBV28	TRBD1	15	CASSLFRGPDQPQHF
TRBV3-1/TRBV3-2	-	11	CASSHMGPQYF
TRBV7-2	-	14	CASSLAGENQPQHF
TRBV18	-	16	CASSPPGGIPGYTQYF
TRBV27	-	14	CASRLDSPNSPLHF
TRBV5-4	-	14	CASSLRGGYTEAFF
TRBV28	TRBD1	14	CASSLGQGYSPLHF
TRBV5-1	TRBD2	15	CASSGLAGADNEQFF
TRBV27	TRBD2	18	CASSLETLAGGSYNEQFF
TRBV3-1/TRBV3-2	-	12	CASSQDKGVPLF
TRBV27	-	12	CASSPSSYEQYF
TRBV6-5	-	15	CASSYGQGGTGEQFF
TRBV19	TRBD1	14	CASSNRQGMYIQYF
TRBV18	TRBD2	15	CASSDGTSASYEQYF
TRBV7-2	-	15	CASSLVSGGRDTQYF
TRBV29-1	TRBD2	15	CSGSPRLAEYKEQFF
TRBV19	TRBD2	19	CASSIEAGTSGRATGELFF
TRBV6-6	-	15	CASSYSDGGWETQYF
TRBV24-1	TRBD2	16	CATSERLAGSLNEQFF
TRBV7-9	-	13	CASSQRDTSGYTF
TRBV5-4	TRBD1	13	CASSYPTGGEQYF
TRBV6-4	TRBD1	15	CASSTTGDYTGELFF
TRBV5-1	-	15	CASSFGVGPSTEQFF
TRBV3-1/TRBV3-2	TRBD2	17	CASTWTSGSQKSDTQYF
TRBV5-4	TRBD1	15	CASSQGQGFRETQYF
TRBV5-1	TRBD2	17	CASSLGLAGGGANVLTF
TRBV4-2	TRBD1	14	CASSPRDSFYGYTF
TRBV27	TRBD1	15	CASSVSDRFLETQYF
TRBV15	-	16	CATSGRRGTDYNEQFF
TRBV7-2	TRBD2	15	CASSPQRGETGELFF
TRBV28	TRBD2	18	CASSPPQLAGGVTYEQYF
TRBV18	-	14	CASSAQPSGNEQFF
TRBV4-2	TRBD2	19	CASSQDLGLAGTNTGELFF
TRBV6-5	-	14	CASSHVKNQETQYF
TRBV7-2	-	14	CASSLIRSGGAQHF
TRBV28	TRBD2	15	CASSGLAGGQETQYF
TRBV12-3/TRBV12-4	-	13	CASSSGGRETQYF
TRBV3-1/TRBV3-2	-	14	CASNSDGKNYGYTF
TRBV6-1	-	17	CASSEAEPRQLNTEAFF
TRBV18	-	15	CASSPVMTLQETQYF
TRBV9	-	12	CASSVRTGELFF
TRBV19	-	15	CASRNRSLKNTEAFF
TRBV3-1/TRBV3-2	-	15	CASSPGGWYQETQYF
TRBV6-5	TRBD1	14	CASSADRGGEPQHF
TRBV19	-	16	CASSMGGLRGNQPQHF